This T cell receptor beta chain was captured by sequencing in a study of cytomegalovirus exposure and HLA in healthy donors. Study-wide results and caveats: Data from an earlier analysis indicated that most TCR beta V segments were productive either about 90% or about 30% of the time. Several top significant clusters appeared, in a later analysis, to be linked to common viral pathogens.

It was with 60 Vbeta and 13 Jbeta primers that the PCR ran. Data came from immunoSEQ multiplex PCR; TCRdb stores just in-frame clones and leaves some out. The data show under 150,000 clones, 65% to 85% seen once. There are 15 residues in the CDR3. Germline V CDR1 and CDR2: SGHVS, FNYEAQ. The V end lost 2 bases, the J end lost 0 bases, and 8 bases lay between the germline ends. Details on this clone: Its antigen is not identified.

Sequencing was carried out using PBMCs. The rearrangement links TRBV7-6 to TRBJ1-3; D is unclear. The receptor was isolated from a man between 18 and 35 years old in good health and CMV-seronegative. CDR3 region: CASSLLLPSGNTIYF. The DNA for the CDR3 is TGTGCCAGCAGCTTACTTCTTCCCTCTGGAAACACCATATATTTT.